The rows below give T cell receptor beta chains drawn from one sample of a study of control samples from healthy donors and cancer patients. The method was immunoSEQ multiplex PCR; TCRdb's version includes in-frame clones alone and lacks a portion of them. Of about 120,000 clones detected, around 89% appear once; the ten largest clones hold around 1.2%. The material sequenced was PBMCs. The receptors come from a woman aged 50 to 60 with colorectal cancer. Both conserved end residues are part of each CDR3. The D gene is left open where the match is weak. Clone size is not always given. Where it is, it says once, few, many or a class for expanded clones.

D gene	clone size	J gene	V gene	CDR3 protein	CDR3 DNA
-	-	TRBJ1-4	TRBV2	CASSEFDRATNEKLFF	TGTGCCAGCAGTGAGTTTGACAGAGCAACTAATGAAAAACTGTTTTTT
-	-	TRBJ2-3	TRBV2	CASRGDTQYF	TGTGCCAGCAGAGGCGATACGCAGTATTTT
TRBD2	-	TRBJ2-7	TRBV10-2	CASGGASGDEQYF	TGCGCCAGCGGGGGTGCTAGCGGCGACGAGCAGTACTTC
-	-	TRBJ1-5	TRBV12-3/TRBV12-4	CASKGPGFSAQHF	TGTGCCAGCAAGGGACCGGGATTTTCGGCCCAGCATTTT
-	-	TRBJ2-1	TRBV19	CASSLTTSSYNEQFF	TGTGCCAGTAGCCTAACTACTTCCTCCTACAATGAGCAGTTCTTC
TRBD1	-	TRBJ2-2	TRBV6-1	CASSGIRDRVFSFDTGELFF	TGTGCCAGCAGTGGGATCCGGGACAGGGTCTTCTCCTTCGACACCGGGGAGCTGTTTTTT
-	-	TRBJ2-3	TRBV24-1	CATSDLSADTQYF	TGTGCCACCAGTGATTTATCGGCAGATACGCAGTATTTT
TRBD1	once	TRBJ1-2	TRBV11-2	CASSRQGGDGYTF	TGTGCCAGCAGTCGCCAGGGGGGAGATGGCTACACCTTC
-	-	TRBJ1-1	TRBV5-1	CASSLDEWGGPEAFF	TGCGCCAGCAGCTTGGATGAGTGGGGCGGTCCTGAAGCTTTCTTT
-	-	TRBJ2-2	TRBV3-1/TRBV3-2	CASSQDFSGDYTGELFF	TGTGCCAGCAGCCAAGATTTTTCAGGTGACTACACCGGGGAGCTGTTTTTT
TRBD2	once	TRBJ2-5	TRBV19	CASSLQTSGGGQETQYF	TGTGCCAGTAGTCTTCAGACTAGCGGAGGAGGGCAAGAGACCCAGTACTTC
TRBD2	-	TRBJ2-3	TRBV27	CASSGRAGGYTDTQYF	TGTGCCAGCAGTGGAAGAGCGGGAGGGTACACAGATACGCAGTATTTT
TRBD1	-	TRBJ2-3	TRBV2	CASRGRDRDGTDTQYF	TGTGCCAGCAGGGGAAGGGACAGGGACGGCACAGATACGCAGTATTTT
-	-	TRBJ1-5	TRBV29-1	CSVGTVNQPQHF	TGCAGCGTTGGGACAGTCAATCAGCCCCAGCATTTT
TRBD2	-	TRBJ2-6	TRBV7-2	CASSLDAGGVSGANVLTF	TGTGCCAGCAGCTTAGACGCGGGAGGCGTCTCTGGGGCCAACGTCTTGACTTTC
-	-	TRBJ2-5	TRBV2	CASTTDQETQYF	TGTGCCAGCACGACAGATCAAGAGACCCAGTACTTC
-	-	TRBJ2-3	TRBV28	CASSSSRDTQYF	TGTGCCAGCAGTAGCTCGAGAGATACGCAGTATTTT
-	-	TRBJ2-7	TRBV2	CASSEAGYEQYF	TGTGCCAGCAGTGAAGCGGGGTACGAGCAGTACTTC
-	-	TRBJ1-1	TRBV30	CAWNGEGGANTEAFF	TGTGCCTGGAACGGTGAGGGAGGGGCGAACACTGAAGCTTTCTTT
-	-	TRBJ1-2	TRBV30	CAWSVGQSYGYTF	TGTGCCTGGAGTGTAGGGCAGTCCTATGGCTACACCTTC
-	-	TRBJ2-5	TRBV6-2/TRBV6-3	CASSYEGGRRSRTQYF	TGTGCCAGCAGTTACGAGGGAGGACGTCGTAGTCGGACCCAGTACTTC
-	once	TRBJ1-6	TRBV9	CASSVVRGRESSYNSPLHF	TGTGCCAGCAGCGTGGTGCGTGGACGGGAGAGCTCCTATAATTCACCCCTCCACTTT
TRBD1	-	TRBJ2-3	TRBV10-2	CASSEYRGVRTDTQYF	TGCGCCAGCAGTGAGTACAGGGGAGTTCGAACAGATACGCAGTATTTT
-	-	TRBJ1-1	TRBV13	CASSSRTWAGGTEAFF	TGTGCCAGCAGCTCCCGGACTTGGGCGGGGGGCACTGAAGCTTTCTTT
-	-	TRBJ2-3	TRBV7-2	CASSLGGASTDTQYF	TGTGCCAGCAGCTTAGGCGGGGCTAGCACAGATACGCAGTATTTT
TRBD1	-	TRBJ2-3	TRBV6-5	CASKPGQRIPDTQYF	TGTGCCAGCAAACCGGGACAGAGGATCCCAGATACGCAGTATTTT
TRBD1	-	TRBJ2-7	TRBV23-1	CASSQSGQGYEQYF	TGCGCCAGCAGTCAATCTGGACAGGGCTACGAGCAGTACTTC
-	-	TRBJ1-1	TRBV6-2/TRBV6-3	CASSYSITSWATEAFF	TGTGCCAGCAGTTACTCGATTACGTCTTGGGCCACTGAAGCTTTCTTT
TRBD2	-	TRBJ2-1	TRBV18	CASSPGTSGVNEQFF	TGTGCCAGCTCACCCGGGACTAGCGGGGTCAATGAGCAGTTCTTC
TRBD2	-	TRBJ2-1	TRBV5-4	CASSDLAVSYNEQFF	TGTGCCAGCAGCGATCTAGCGGTCTCCTACAATGAGCAGTTCTTC
-	once	TRBJ1-4	TRBV30	CAWGNEKLFF	TGTGCCTGGGGGAATGAAAAACTGTTTTTT
-	-	TRBJ2-1	TRBV30	CAWSVSRAAEFF	TGTGCCTGGAGTGTGTCCCGGGCGGCGGAGTTCTTC
-	-	TRBJ1-5	TRBV19	CASSVPPSLHSNQPQHF	TGTGCCAGTAGTGTACCCCCGTCTTTACATAGCAATCAGCCCCAGCATTTT
-	-	TRBJ2-7	TRBV28	CASTNLGTYEQYF	TGTGCCAGCACTAACCTGGGAACCTACGAGCAGTACTTC
-	once	TRBJ2-2	TRBV3-1/TRBV3-2	CASSQGPGRTGELFF	TGTGCCAGCAGCCAAGGCCCAGGGCGAACCGGGGAGCTGTTTTTT
TRBD1	-	TRBJ2-2	TRBV24-1	CATKQGAIGELFF	TGTGCCACCAAACAGGGGGCAATCGGGGAGCTGTTTTTT
TRBD1	-	TRBJ2-5	TRBV6-5	CASSSGGVETQYF	TGTGCCAGCAGTTCAGGGGGCGTGGAGACCCAGTACTTC
-	-	TRBJ2-5	TRBV27	CASSQRLGIQETQYF	TGTGCCAGCAGCCAGCGGTTGGGGATCCAAGAGACCCAGTACTTC
TRBD1	-	TRBJ1-1	TRBV7-9	CASSLVVQGRAEAFF	TGTGCCAGCAGCTTAGTAGTACAGGGGCGCGCTGAAGCTTTCTTT
-	once	TRBJ2-7	TRBV2	CASNQITYDEQYF	TGTGCCAGCAACCAGATCACCTACGATGAGCAGTACTTC
-	-	TRBJ2-7	TRBV4-1	CASSQDPGGGYEQYF	TGCGCCAGCAGCCAAGATCCAGGGGGAGGCTACGAGCAGTACTTC
TRBD1	-	TRBJ2-3	TRBV5-1	CASSLAPSTGGITDTQYF	TGCGCCAGCAGCTTGGCCCCCTCGACAGGGGGCATAACAGATACGCAGTATTTT
-	-	TRBJ2-7	TRBV18	CASSPPDISPPEQYF	TGTGCCAGCTCACCACCTGACATTTCTCCCCCCGAGCAGTACTTC
-	-	TRBJ2-2	TRBV7-9	CASSPLRKTTNTGELFF	TGTGCCAGCAGCCCTCTCAGGAAGACTACGAACACCGGGGAGCTGTTTTTT
TRBD1	once	TRBJ2-7	TRBV7-3	CASSLTGDSFYEQYF	TGTGCCAGCAGCTTAACGGGGGACAGCTTCTACGAGCAGTACTTC